This T cell receptor (beta chain) appears in the sequencing data of a study of T-cell reconstitution after alpha-beta-depleted transplantation in children. Study results and limitations: One year post-transplant, T-cell counts and diversity were largely derived from T cells produced anew. Surviving recipient T cells and intrathymic progenitors accounted for some patients' high TCRbeta diversity at day 60. After transplant, at about two months, alpha-beta T cells were reportedly derived from several hundred expanded graft clones.

Notes on this clonotype: What it binds is unknown.

The V end lost 3 bases, the J end lost 7 bases, and 18 bases lay between the germline ends. The CDR3 length is 15 residues. The germline gives CDR1 KGHSH, CDR2 LQKENI. Unique molecular identifiers were used to barcode this TCRbeta library. TCRdb re-called the PCR reads through MiXCR, storing one row per CDR3 protein. The sample has about 440,000 distinct CDR3 sequences, about 45% seen once. The sequences come from PBMCs, collected before TCRalphabeta/CD19-depleted stem cell transplant. J is TRBJ1-1 and V is TRBV18; unclear D gene. The receptor comes from a girl aged 2-9 years with aplastic anemia, due to receive a stem cell transplant. The CDR3 region is CASSPSWEGSIEAFF. The CDR3 region has the DNA TGTGCCAGCTCACCGTCTTGGGAGGGCTCCATTGAAGCTTTCTTT.